Below, 26 T cell receptor beta chains from the same sample are listed, as sequenced in a study of blood T cell repertoires in COVID-19. Only in-frame clones appear in the TCRdb table, and some are missing; sequencing was by immunoSEQ multiplex PCR. There are around 320,000 clones in the sample; approximately 88% occur only once, and approximately 7.2% lies in the top ten. The sequenced material came from peripheral blood. The receptors were gathered from a woman under 40 who had recovered from COVID-19.

V and J are TRBV6-5 and TRBJ2-3; 7 positions match TRBD1. There are 13 residues in the CDR3. The V gene end was trimmed by 7 bases and the J gene end by 5 bases; junction bases not matched to a gene: 6. Per the germline V gene, CDR1 is MNHEY and CDR2 is SVGAGI. In DNA, the CDR3 is TGTGCCAGCAATAAGGGACAGCAAGATACGCAGTATTTT. Protein: CASNKGQQDTQYF.

The rearrangement joins TRBV5-4 to TRBJ2-2, with no clear D. V was shortened by 5 bases and J by 3 bases, with 5 bases between the two germline ends. There are 12 residues in the CDR3. The germline V gene has CDR1 SGHNT and CDR2 YYREEE (reference sequence). The CDR3 protein is CASRQYTGELFF. The CDR3 nucleotides are TGTGCCAGCAGACAATACACCGGGGAGCTGTTTTTT.

This chain uses TRBV6-2 or TRBV6-3 with TRBJ2-7, with 7 bases identical to TRBD1. Germline CDR1 MNHEY, CDR2 SVGEGT. V was pared by 6 bases and J by 3 bases, with 5 bases of the junction left unmatched. The CDR3 totals 13 residues. The CDR3 nucleotides are TGTGCCAGCAGCTTAGACAGGGACTACGAGCAGTACTTC. Amino acids: CASSLDRDYEQYF.

This clone was detected only once. J is TRBJ2-3 and V is TRBV7-3; 7 bases agree with TRBD1. After removal of 4 bases from V and 6 bases from J, the junction contained 7 bases not matched to a gene. This CDR3 region has 14 residues. The germline V gene has CDR1 SGHTA and CDR2 FQGTGA. CDR3 nucleotide sequence: TGTGCCAGCAGCTCCCGGACAGGATGGGATACGCAGTATTTT. The encoded protein is CASSSRTGWDTQYF.

The chain links TRBV18 to TRBJ1-2; D is ambiguous. Germline values: CDR1 KGHSH, CDR2 LQKENI. The CDR3 is made up of 13 amino acids. Deletions cut 3 bases from V and 0 bases from J, with 5 bases between. The DNA of the CDR3 is TGTGCCAGCTCACCTGACTCTAACTATGGCTACACCTTC. It specifies CASSPDSNYGYTF. Combining the CDR3 with reference TRBV18 and TRBJ1-2 gives the whole variable domain NAGVMQNPRHLVRRRGQEARLRCSPMKGHSHVYWYRQLPEEGLKFMVYLQKENIIDESGMPKERFSAEFPKEGPSILRIQQVVRGDSAAYFCASSPDSNYGYTFGSGTRLTVV.

V usage is TRBV9 and J usage is TRBJ2-3, with 7 bases identical to TRBD1. Trimming cost V 6 bases and J 2 bases; bases outside gene matches: 6. Per the germline V gene, CDR1 is SGDLS and CDR2 is YYNGEE. The CDR3 runs to 14 residues. DNA for the CDR3: TGTGCCAGCACCCTCACAGGGGACACAGATACGCAGTATTTT. The encoded protein is CASTLTGDTDTQYF. Supplemented by reference TRBV9 and TRBJ2-3, the full variable domain reads DSGVTQTPKHLITATGQRVTLRCSPRSGDLSVYWYQQSLDQGLQFLIQYYNGEERAKGNILERFSAQQFPDLHSELNLSSLELGDSALYFCASTLTGDTDTQYFGPGTRLTVL.

The rearrangement links TRBV19 to TRBJ1-1, with a tentative D call TRBD1 (5 bases). V lost 6 bases and J 4 bases, leaving 6 bases between the germline ends. CDR1 LNHDA and CDR2 SQIVND come from the germline V gene (reference sequence). The CDR3 has 11 amino acids. CDR3 region: CASRGPTEAFF. For the CDR3, the DNA is TGTGCCAGTAGGGGGCCCACTGAAGCTTTCTTT.

This chain links TRBV7-6 with TRBJ1-6, with a tentative D call TRBD1 (5 bases). CDR3 length: 14 residues. Germline V lookup: CDR1 SGHVS, CDR2 FNYEAQ. V was cut by 2 bases and J by 10 bases, with 12 bases left in between. This chain's CDR3 is CASSLNTGNSPLHF. The CDR3 nucleotides read TGTGCCAGCAGCTTAAACACAGGCAACTCACCCCTCCACTTT. Looking up the rest from reference TRBV7-6 and TRBJ1-6 gives the full variable domain: GAGVSQSPRYKVTKRGQDVALRCDPISGHVSLYWYRQALGQGPEFLTYFNYEAQQDKSGLPNDRFSAERPEGSISTLTIQRTEQRDSAMYRCASSLNTGNSPLHFGNGTRLTVT.

The gene calls are TRBV2 and TRBJ1-5; 9 bases align to TRBD1. This CDR3 is built from 13 residues. The J segment lost 7 bases and the V segment lost 8 bases, leaving 6 bases of the junction unmatched. CDR1 is SNHLY and CDR2 is FYNNEI in the germline V gene. As DNA, the CDR3 is TGTGCCAGCGGGCGGACAGGGGCACAGCCCCAGCATTTT. The encoded protein is CASGRTGAQPQHF. The full variable domain, in which reference TRBV2 and TRBJ1-5 provide the parts outside the CDR3, is EPEVTQTPSHQVTQMGQEVILRCVPISNHLYFYWYRQILGQKVEFLVSFYNNEISEKSEIFDDQFSVERPDGSNFTLKIRSTKLEDSAMYFCASGRTGAQPQHFGDGTRLSIL.

This chain connects TRBV10-3 to TRBJ1-5; 7 nucleotides match TRBD1. Germline CDR1 reads ENHRY; CDR2 reads SYGVKD. The trim removed 6 bases at V and 0 bases at J, leaving 5 bases unmatched. CDR3 length equals 15 residues. The CDR3: CAIRGDSYSNQPQHF. In DNA, the CDR3 is TGTGCCATCAGAGGGGACAGTTATAGCAATCAGCCCCAGCATTTT.

This chain uses TRBV3-1 (or the pseudogene TRBV3-2) with TRBJ1-4, with D possibly matching TRBD1 (6 bases). Trimming took 9 bases from V and 8 from J, leaving 19 bases between them. The germline CDR1 and CDR2 sequences are LGHDT and YNNKEL (reference sequence). The CDR3 has 14 residues. CDR3: CARRLHRVGEKLFF. CDR3 bases: TGTGCCAGGAGACTCCACAGGGTAGGGGAAAAACTGTTTTTT.

Concerning this clone itself: This sample also contains other DNA sequences that code for the same CDR3. The V call is TRBV5-1, the J call TRBJ1-1; a possible D gene is TRBD1 (5 bases). Germline V gene data show CDR1 as SGHRS and CDR2 as YFSETQ. The CDR3 totals 13 residues. Trimming removed 3 bases at V and 5 bases at J, with 11 bases between. The CDR3 region has the DNA TGCGCCAGCAGCTCTACGGGGGATACTGAAGCTTTCTTT. Translation gives CASSSTGDTEAFF.

The gene calls are TRBV28 and TRBJ1-5; TRBD1 aligns across 7 bases. V shed 6 bases and J 2 bases; nucleotides not matched to a gene: 4. CDR1 is MDHEN, CDR2 SYDVKM, per germline. The length of the CDR3 is 14 residues. CDR3: CASSRGSGNQPQHF. The CDR3 coding sequence is TGTGCCAGCAGCAGGGGGTCAGGCAATCAGCCCCAGCATTTT.

The rearrangement joins TRBV11-2 to TRBJ1-1; TRBD1 is a possible D gene (5 bases). Trimming left V 5 bases short and J 4 bases short, with 8 bases between. CDR3 length: 12 residues. Germline V CDR1 and CDR2: SGHAT, FQNNGV. CDR3 residues: CASSPQGTEAFF. The CDR3, as DNA: TGTGCCAGCAGCCCCCAGGGCACTGAAGCTTTCTTT.

The rearrangement joins TRBV27 to TRBJ1-2; 8 nucleotides match TRBD1. Trimming took 5 bases from V and 4 from J; bases not matched to a gene: 3. The CDR3 has 13 residues. Germline V gene lookup returns CDR1 MNHEY and CDR2 SMNVEV (reference sequence). The CDR3 here is CASSPTGAYGYTF. In DNA form, the CDR3 reads TGTGCCAGCAGTCCGACAGGGGCCTATGGCTACACCTTC.

This sequence joins TRBV19 and TRBJ1-1; tentative D call: TRBD1 (6 bases). The CDR3 spans 18 residues. Germline V gene lookup returns CDR1 LNHDA and CDR2 SQIVND (reference sequence). With 4 bases removed from V and 0 bases from J, the gap between germline ends came to 21 bases. The CDR3 protein is CASSTGYHRAVMNTEAFF. CDR3 nucleotides: TGTGCCAGTAGTACGGGTTACCACAGGGCGGTAATGAACACTGAAGCTTTCTTT.

This sequence joins TRBV4-2 and TRBJ1-1, with D tentatively TRBD1 (5 bases). The V gene's germline CDR1 is LGHNA and CDR2 YNFKEQ. V was pared by 1 base and J by 0 bases, with 12 bases between. This CDR3 comprises 16 residues. The CDR3 DNA follows: TGTGCCAGCAGCCAAGGTTGGCCAGGGATGAACACTGAAGCTTTCTTT. It encodes CASSQGWPGMNTEAFF.

Details on this clone: The same CDR3 arises from other DNA sequences in this sample as well. The V call is TRBV5-1, the J call TRBJ1-2; D is unclear. CDR1 is SGHRS, CDR2 YFSETQ, per germline. The CDR3 length is 14 residues. V lost 0 bases and J lost 0, with 6 bases in between. CDR3 nucleotide sequence: TGCGCCAGCAGCTTGGGCGGGACTAACTATGGCTACACCTTC. Translated, it gives CASSLGGTNYGYTF.

The rearrangement uses TRBV13 and TRBJ2-3, with D perhaps TRBD1 (5 bases). V shed 5 bases and J shed 6 bases, with 12 bases lying between them. CDR3 length equals 13 residues. Per germline, CDR1 PRHDT and CDR2 FYEKMQ (reference sequence). CDR3 nucleotides: TGTGCCAGCAGCCCACTTCCAGGGGATACGCAGTATTTT. This translates into CASSPLPGDTQYF.

The chain recombines TRBV2 with TRBJ2-7; 8 bases map to TRBD1. V shed 4 bases, J shed 2 bases, and the junction held 4 bases outside the gene matches. Germline-derived CDR1 and CDR2 are SNHLY and FYNNEI. This CDR3 contains 14 residues. CDR3 nucleotides: TGTGCCAGCAGTGGACAGGGGCTACCCTACGAGCAGTACTTC. Encoded protein: CASSGQGLPYEQYF.

The chain employs TRBV6-5 and TRBJ2-7; 7 bases agree with TRBD1. With 8 bases clipped from V and 5 bases from J, the junction kept 15 bases outside the gene matches. CDR3 size: 15 residues. CDR1 MNHEY and CDR2 SVGAGI come from the germline V gene. CDR3 nucleotides: TGTGCCAGCGCCGTGGTCTCGACAGGGAGCAACGAGCAGTACTTC. Residues: CASAVVSTGSNEQYF.

Only a few counts were recorded for this clone. Written as DNA, the CDR3 is TGTGCCAGCAGTTTAACAGGGGCTTCTAGCACAGATACGCAGTATTTT. It yields the protein CASSLTGASSTDTQYF. The chain has TRBV6-5 and TRBJ2-3; 7 bases align to TRBD1. The trim removed 4 bases at V and 0 bases at J, leaving 7 bases unmatched. The CDR3 is 16 residues long. CDR1 is MNHEY, CDR2 SVGAGI, per germline.

The gene calls are TRBV6-4 and TRBJ1-6, with D perhaps matching TRBD1 (6 bases). The CDR3 consists of 15 residues. V lost 3 bases and J lost 7, with 13 bases in between. Per germline, CDR1 MRHNA and CDR2 SNTAGT. Here the CDR3 reads CASSDTLTGNSPLHF. The CDR3 region has the DNA TGTGCCAGCAGTGATACCCTGACAGGAAATTCACCCCTCCACTTT.

This chain uses TRBV7-2 with TRBJ1-6; possibly TRBD1 for D (5 bases). The germline gives CDR1 SGHTA, CDR2 FQGNSA. Trimming pared 8 bases from V and 3 bases from J, leaving 8 bases between. The CDR3 runs to 13 residues. CDR3 sequence reads: CASSGGYNSPLHF. The CDR3 DNA reads as TGTGCCAGCTCCGGGGGCTATAATTCACCCCTCCACTTT.

CDR3 sequence: CASSLSPGGSSYEQYF. The DNA of the CDR3 is TGTGCCAGCAGTTTATCCCCAGGGGGGAGCTCCTACGAGCAGTACTTC. The rearrangement links TRBV28 to TRBJ2-7; perhaps TRBD1 as D (7 bases). V lost 1 base to trimming and J lost 0 bases, with 13 bases between them. Germline CDR1 reads MDHEN; CDR2 reads SYDVKM. CDR3 length: 16 amino acids. Based on the CDR3 plus reference TRBV28 and TRBJ2-7, the full variable domain is DVKVTQSSRYLVKRTGEKVFLECVQDMDHENMFWYRQDPGLGLRLIYFSYDVKMKEKGDIPEGYSVSREKKERFSLILESASTNQTSMYLCASSLSPGGSSYEQYFGPGTRLTVT.

CDR3 sequence reads: CASSAQGASGNTIYF. CDR3 sequence (DNA): TGTGCCAGCTCGGCACAGGGGGCTTCAGGAAACACCATATATTTT. The chain combines TRBV18 with TRBJ1-3, with 9 bases fitting TRBD1. Germline CDR1 KGHSH, CDR2 LQKENI. V was pared by 6 bases and J by 4 bases, with 7 bases of the junction left unmatched. This CDR3 region has 15 residues.